This T cell receptor beta chain is from a study of T cell repertoires in cytomegalovirus infection. In the study overall: In the study, CMV epitopes included recently identified HLA-C-restricted and well-studied HLA-B-restricted ones. Both a matching HLA type and CMV infection were indicated by public TCR beta signatures. Study conclusions and caveats: There were carriers of CMV plus the relevant HLA, and cumulative public TCR beta family frequency identified them. The study found HLA-C-restricted CMV-specific TCR beta clonotypes dominating the ex vivo response.

TCRdb analysed the reads with MiXCR anew, one entry per CDR3 protein. Here the sample spans about 770,000 distinct CDR3 sequences, almost 30% being singletons. Deletions cut 8 bases from V and 3 bases from J, with 14 bases between. The CDR3 sequence is 14 residues long. In this sample, this clonotype turned up once. Its target is not known. The sample was cultured CD8+ T cells from PBMCs, taken from culture after CMV antigen stimulation. The chain combines TRBV12-3 or TRBV12-4 with TRBJ2-1; the D is unclear. The sequence was collected from a human donor in good health (CMV status not recorded). Some clones in this sample may be carry-over from other donors' samples. This CDR3 reads CASQLRANYNEQFF. CDR3 in DNA: TGTGCCAGCCAGTTAAGAGCTAACTACAATGAGCAGTTCTTC.